Listed here are 8 T cell receptor beta chains from one sample, sequenced in a study of blood T cell repertoires in COVID-19. The assay was immunoSEQ multiplex PCR, and TCRdb's table has in-frame clones only and misses some. The sample holds approximately 97,000 clones, 90% seen once. Material for sequencing was peripheral blood. The source is a man in his 60s with acute or convalescent COVID-19.

The gene calls are TRBV5-1 and TRBJ1-1; D unresolved. V was cut by 4 bases and J by 1 base, with 14 bases left in between. Germline V CDR1 and CDR2: SGHRS, YFSETQ. This CDR3 is built from 15 residues. CDR3: CASSAGAAGNTEAFF. The CDR3 DNA sequence: TGCGCCAGCAGCGCGGGTGCCGCGGGGAACACTGAAGCTTTCTTT. The entire variable domain, with the rest obtained from reference TRBV5-1 and TRBJ1-1, is as follows: KAGVTQTPRYLIKTRGQQVTLSCSPISGHRSVSWYQQTPGQGLQFLFEYFSETQRNKGNFPGRFSGRQFSNSRSEMNVSTLELGDSALYLCASSAGAAGNTEAFFGQGTRLTVV.

This clone was picked up one time. The chain has TRBV6-6 and TRBJ1-5, with TRBD1 as a possible D gene (6 bases). Between the trimmed V and J ends, which lost 5 bases and 4 bases, there was a span of 21 bases. CDR1 is MNHNY and CDR2 is SVGAGI in the germline V gene (reference sequence). The CDR3 sequence is 17 residues long. CDR3 DNA sequence: TGTGCCAGCAGTCCCGGGACAATAAAGAAAGAAAATCAGCCCCAGCATTTT. Encoded protein: CASSPGTIKKENQPQHF.

V gene TRBV27 combines with J gene TRBJ1-1, with 10 bases matching TRBD1. The CDR3 extends over 18 amino acids. CDR1 is MNHEY, CDR2 SMNVEV, per germline (reference sequence). J gave up 0 bases and V 5 bases, and 12 bases lay outside the gene matches. The CDR3: CASSPAQGQGILNTEAFF. The CDR3 coding sequence is TGTGCCAGCAGTCCGGCTCAGGGACAGGGGATTTTGAACACTGAAGCTTTCTTT.

J is TRBJ1-4 and V is TRBV5-1; the match to TRBD1 covers 8 bases. CDR3 length: 18 amino acids. Unmatched junction bases numbered 13, after V lost 4 bases and J lost 2 bases. Per the germline V gene, CDR1 is SGHRS and CDR2 is YFSETQ. The DNA for the CDR3 is TGCGCCAGCAGCAAGGGACAGGCTCTCAGGTCGACTAATGAAAAACTGTTTTTT. Translating it yields CASSKGQALRSTNEKLFF. The full variable domain, in which reference TRBV5-1 and TRBJ1-4 provide the parts outside the CDR3, is KAGVTQTPRYLIKTRGQQVTLSCSPISGHRSVSWYQQTPGQGLQFLFEYFSETQRNKGNFPGRFSGRQFSNSRSEMNVSTLELGDSALYLCASSKGQALRSTNEKLFFGSGTQLSVL.

The chain employs TRBV2 and TRBJ2-2; TRBD1 matches at 7 bases. There are 15 residues in the CDR3. V was clipped by 9 bases and J by 5 bases; unmatched bases: 12. Germline CDR1 and CDR2: SNHLY and FYNNEI. Here the CDR3 reads CASMRQGVATGELFF. In DNA form, the CDR3 reads TGTGCCAGTATGCGGCAGGGGGTTGCGACCGGGGAGCTGTTTTTT.

V gene TRBV7-9 combines with J gene TRBJ2-1, with unresolved D. Trimming took off 2 bases at V and 7 bases at J, with 9 bases between the two ends. This CDR3 region has 13 residues. Germline V gene sequence: CDR1 SEHNR, CDR2 FQNEAQ (reference sequence). CDR3 sequence (DNA): TGTGCCAGCAGCTTACGTAGGAGTAATGAGCAGTTCTTC. Amino acid sequence: CASSLRRSNEQFF.

The V gene is TRBV7-2, the J gene TRBJ1-5; maybe TRBD1 (6 bases). The ends were cut back, 4 bases at V and 5 bases at J, with 9 bases in the middle. CDR3 length: 13 amino acids. CDR1 and CDR2 from the germline V gene are SGHTA and FQGNSA. For the CDR3, the DNA is TGTGCCAGCAGCTGGAGGACAGATCAGCCCCAGCATTTT. Its translation is CASSWRTDQPQHF.

The rearrangement links TRBV7-2 to TRBJ2-5; unclear D gene. The length of the CDR3 is 12 residues. Trimming removed 5 bases at V and 7 bases at J, with 11 bases between. Per germline, CDR1 SGHTA and CDR2 FQGNSA. In nucleotides, the CDR3 is TGTGCCAGCAGCCCCTTGTCCCGGACCCAGTACTTC. The encoded protein is CASSPLSRTQYF.